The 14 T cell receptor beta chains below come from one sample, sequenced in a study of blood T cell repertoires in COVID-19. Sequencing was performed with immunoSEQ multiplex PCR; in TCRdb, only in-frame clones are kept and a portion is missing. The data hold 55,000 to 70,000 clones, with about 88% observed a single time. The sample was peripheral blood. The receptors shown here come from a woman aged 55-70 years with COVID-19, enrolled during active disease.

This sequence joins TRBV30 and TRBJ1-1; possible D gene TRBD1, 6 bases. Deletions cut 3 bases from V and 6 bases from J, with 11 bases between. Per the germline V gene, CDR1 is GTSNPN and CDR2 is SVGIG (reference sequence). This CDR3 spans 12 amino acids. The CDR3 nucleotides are TGTGCCTGGAGCACAGGGAGCCCTGAAGCTTTCTTT. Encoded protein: CAWSTGSPEAFF.

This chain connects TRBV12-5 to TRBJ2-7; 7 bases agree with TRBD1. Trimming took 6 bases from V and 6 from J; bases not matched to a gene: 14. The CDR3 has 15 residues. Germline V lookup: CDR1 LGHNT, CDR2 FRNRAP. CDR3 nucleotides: TGTGCTAGTGGCACCCCCCGACAGGGCGCCCGCGAGCAGTACTTC. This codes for CASGTPRQGAREQYF.

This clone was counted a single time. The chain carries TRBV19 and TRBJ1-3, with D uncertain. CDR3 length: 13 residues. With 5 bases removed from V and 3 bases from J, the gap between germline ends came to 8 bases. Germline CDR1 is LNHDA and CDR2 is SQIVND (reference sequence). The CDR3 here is CASSEHLGNTIYF. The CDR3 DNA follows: TGTGCCAGTAGTGAACACCTTGGAAACACCATATATTTT.

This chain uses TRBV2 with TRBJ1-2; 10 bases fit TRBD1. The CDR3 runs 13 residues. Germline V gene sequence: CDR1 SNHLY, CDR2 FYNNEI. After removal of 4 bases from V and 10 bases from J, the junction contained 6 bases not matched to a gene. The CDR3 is CASSGGQGRLYTF. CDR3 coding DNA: TGTGCCAGCAGTGGGGGACAGGGGCGGCTCTACACCTTC.

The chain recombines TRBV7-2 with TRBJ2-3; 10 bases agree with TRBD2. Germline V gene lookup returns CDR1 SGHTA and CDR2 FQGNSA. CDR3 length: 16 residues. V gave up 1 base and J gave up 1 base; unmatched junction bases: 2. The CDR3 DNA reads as TGTGCCAGCAGCTTAGGTGGACTAGCGGGCACAGATACGCAGTATTTT. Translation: CASSLGGLAGTDTQYF. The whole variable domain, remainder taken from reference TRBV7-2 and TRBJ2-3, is GAGVSQSPSNKVTEKGKDVELRCDPISGHTALYWYRQSLGQGLEFLIYFQGNSAPDKSGLPSDRFSAERTGGSVSTLTIQRTQQEDSAVYLCASSLGGLAGTDTQYFGPGTRLTVL.

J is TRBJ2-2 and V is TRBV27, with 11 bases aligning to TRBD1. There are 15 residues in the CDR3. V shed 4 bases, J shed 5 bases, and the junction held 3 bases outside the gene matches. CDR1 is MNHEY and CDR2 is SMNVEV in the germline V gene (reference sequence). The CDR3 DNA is TGTGCCAGCAGTTCCGGGACAGGGGGGACCGGGGAGCTGTTTTTT. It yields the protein CASSSGTGGTGELFF.

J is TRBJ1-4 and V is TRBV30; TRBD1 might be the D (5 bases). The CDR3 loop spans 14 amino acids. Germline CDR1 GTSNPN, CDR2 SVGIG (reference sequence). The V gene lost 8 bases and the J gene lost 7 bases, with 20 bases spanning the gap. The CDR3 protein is CAMSEGRELEKLFF. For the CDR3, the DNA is TGTGCCATGAGTGAGGGCAGGGAACTTGAAAAACTGTTTTTT.

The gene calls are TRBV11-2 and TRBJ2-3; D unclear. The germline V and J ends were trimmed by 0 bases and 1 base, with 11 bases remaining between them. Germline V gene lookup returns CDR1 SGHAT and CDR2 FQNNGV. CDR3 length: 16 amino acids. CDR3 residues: CASSLDQSYGTDTQYF. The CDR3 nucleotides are TGTGCCAGCAGCTTAGACCAGTCATACGGCACAGATACGCAGTATTTT.

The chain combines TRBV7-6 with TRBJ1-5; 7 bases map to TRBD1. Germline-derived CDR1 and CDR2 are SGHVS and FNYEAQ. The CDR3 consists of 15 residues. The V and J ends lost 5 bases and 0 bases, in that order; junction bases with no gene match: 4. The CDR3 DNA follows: TGTGCCAGCAGCCCGGGACAGTATAGCAATCAGCCCCAGCATTTT. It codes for CASSPGQYSNQPQHF.

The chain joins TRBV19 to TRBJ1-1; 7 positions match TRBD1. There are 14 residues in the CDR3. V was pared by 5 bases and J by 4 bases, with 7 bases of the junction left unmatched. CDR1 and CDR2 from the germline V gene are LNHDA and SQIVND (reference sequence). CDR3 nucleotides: TGTGCCAGTAGTGACAGGGTCGGGGTCACTGAAGCTTTCTTT. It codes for CASSDRVGVTEAFF.

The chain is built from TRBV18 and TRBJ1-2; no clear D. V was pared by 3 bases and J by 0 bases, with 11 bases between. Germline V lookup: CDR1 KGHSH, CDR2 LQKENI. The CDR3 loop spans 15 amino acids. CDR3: CASSPGFRANYGYTF. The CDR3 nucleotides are TGTGCCAGCTCACCGGGTTTCCGGGCTAACTATGGCTACACCTTC.

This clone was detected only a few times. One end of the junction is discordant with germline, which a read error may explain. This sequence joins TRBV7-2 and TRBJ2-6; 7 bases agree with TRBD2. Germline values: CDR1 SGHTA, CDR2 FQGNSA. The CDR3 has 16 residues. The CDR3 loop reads CASSLGAGLAGGRWAF. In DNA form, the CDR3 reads TGTGCCAGCAGCTTGGGAGCGGGACTTGCGGGTGGCAGGTGGGCTTTC.

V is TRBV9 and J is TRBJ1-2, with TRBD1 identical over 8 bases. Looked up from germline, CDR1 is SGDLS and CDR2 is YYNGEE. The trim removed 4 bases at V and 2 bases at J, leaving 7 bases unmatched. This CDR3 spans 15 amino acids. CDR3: CASSTQGAQNYGYTF. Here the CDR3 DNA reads TGTGCCAGCAGCACGCAGGGGGCGCAGAACTATGGCTACACCTTC.

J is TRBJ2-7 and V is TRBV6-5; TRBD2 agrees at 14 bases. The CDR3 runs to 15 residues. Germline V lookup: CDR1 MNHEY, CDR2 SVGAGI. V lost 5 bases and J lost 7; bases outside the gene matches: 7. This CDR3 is CASSPGLAGVGEQYF. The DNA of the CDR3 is TGTGCCAGCAGTCCGGGACTAGCGGGAGTAGGGGAGCAGTACTTC.